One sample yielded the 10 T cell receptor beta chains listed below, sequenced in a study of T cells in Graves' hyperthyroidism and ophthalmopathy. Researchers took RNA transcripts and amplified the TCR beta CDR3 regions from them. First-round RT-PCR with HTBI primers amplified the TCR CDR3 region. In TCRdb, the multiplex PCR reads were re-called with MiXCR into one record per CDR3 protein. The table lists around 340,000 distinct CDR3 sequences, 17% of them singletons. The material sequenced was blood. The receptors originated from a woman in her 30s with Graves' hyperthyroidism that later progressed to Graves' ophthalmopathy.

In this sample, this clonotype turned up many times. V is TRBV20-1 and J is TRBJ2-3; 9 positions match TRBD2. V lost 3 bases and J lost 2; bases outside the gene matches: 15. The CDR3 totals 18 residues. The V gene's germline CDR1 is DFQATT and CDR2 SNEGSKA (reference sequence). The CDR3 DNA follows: TGCAGTGCTAGCGCCACTACCGGGACTAGCAGTCCCACAGATACGCAGTATTTT. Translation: CSASATTGTSSPTDTQYF.

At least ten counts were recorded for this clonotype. The CDR3 is CASSLSGLSYEQYF. The CDR3 nucleotides are TGTGCCAGCAGCTTATCGGGGCTCTCGTACGAGCAGTACTTC. The J gene is TRBJ2-7, the V gene TRBV7-9; either TRBD1 or TRBD2 may supply D (5 bases each). This CDR3 region has 14 residues. The germline V gene has CDR1 SEHNR and CDR2 FQNEAQ (reference sequence). Trimming left V 2 bases short and J 4 bases short, with 12 bases between. The full variable domain, in which reference TRBV7-9 and TRBJ2-7 provide the parts outside the CDR3, is DTGVSQNPRHKITKRGQNVTFRCDPISEHNRLYWYRQTLGQGPEFLTYFQNEAQLEKSRLLSDRFSAERPKGSFSTLEIQRTEQGDSAMYLCASSLSGLSYEQYFGPGTRLTVT.

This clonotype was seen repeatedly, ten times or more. The chain's CDR3 is CSATTGTGSGYEQYF. CDR3 nucleotides: TGCAGTGCTACAACCGGGACAGGGTCGGGCTACGAGCAGTACTTC. The rearrangement links TRBV20-1 to TRBJ2-7; TRBD1 matches at 9 bases. The trim removed 4 bases at V and 3 bases at J, leaving 10 bases unmatched. This CDR3 is built from 15 residues. The germline V gene has CDR1 DFQATT and CDR2 SNEGSKA (reference sequence).

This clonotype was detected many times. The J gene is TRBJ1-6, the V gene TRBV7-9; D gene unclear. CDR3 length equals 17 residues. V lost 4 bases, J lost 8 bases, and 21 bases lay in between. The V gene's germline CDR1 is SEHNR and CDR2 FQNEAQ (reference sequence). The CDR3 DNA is TGTGCCAGCAGCTCCCCCCTGCGGGTGGATCGACATTCACCCCTCCACTTT. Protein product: CASSSPLRVDRHSPLHF.

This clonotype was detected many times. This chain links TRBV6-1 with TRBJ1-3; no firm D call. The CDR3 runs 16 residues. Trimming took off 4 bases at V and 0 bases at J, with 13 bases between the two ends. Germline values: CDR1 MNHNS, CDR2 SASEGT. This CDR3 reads CASSAITEFSGNTIYF. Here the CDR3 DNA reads TGTGCCAGCAGTGCCATCACAGAATTCTCTGGAAACACCATATATTTT.

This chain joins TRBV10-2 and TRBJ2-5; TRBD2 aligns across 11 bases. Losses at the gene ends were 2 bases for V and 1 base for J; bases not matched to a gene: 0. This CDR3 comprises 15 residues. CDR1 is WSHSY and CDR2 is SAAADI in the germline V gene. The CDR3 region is CASSETSGSQETQYF. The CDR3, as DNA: TGCGCCAGCAGTGAGACTAGCGGGAGCCAAGAGACCCAGTACTTC.

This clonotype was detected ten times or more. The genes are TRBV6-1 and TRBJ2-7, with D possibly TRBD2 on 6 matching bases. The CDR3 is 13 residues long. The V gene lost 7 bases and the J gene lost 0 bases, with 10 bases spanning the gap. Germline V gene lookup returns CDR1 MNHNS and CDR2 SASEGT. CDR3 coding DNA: TGTGCCAGCAAAAGGCGGGACTCCTACGAGCAGTACTTC. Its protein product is CASKRRDSYEQYF.

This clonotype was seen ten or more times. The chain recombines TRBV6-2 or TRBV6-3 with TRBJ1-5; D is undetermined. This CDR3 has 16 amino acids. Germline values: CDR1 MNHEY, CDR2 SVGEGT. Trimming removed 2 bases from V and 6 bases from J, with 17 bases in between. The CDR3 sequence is CASSYGGFSLSQPQHF. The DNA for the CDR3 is TGTGCCAGCAGTTACGGCGGGTTTTCCTTATCTCAGCCCCAGCATTTT.

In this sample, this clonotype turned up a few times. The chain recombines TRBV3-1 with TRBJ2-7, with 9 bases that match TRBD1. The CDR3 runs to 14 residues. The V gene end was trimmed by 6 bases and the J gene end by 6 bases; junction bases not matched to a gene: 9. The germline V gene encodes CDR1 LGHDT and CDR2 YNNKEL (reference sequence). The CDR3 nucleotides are TGTGCCAGCAGGCTCTCGGGACAGGGTGGCGAGCAGTACTTC. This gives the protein CASRLSGQGGEQYF.

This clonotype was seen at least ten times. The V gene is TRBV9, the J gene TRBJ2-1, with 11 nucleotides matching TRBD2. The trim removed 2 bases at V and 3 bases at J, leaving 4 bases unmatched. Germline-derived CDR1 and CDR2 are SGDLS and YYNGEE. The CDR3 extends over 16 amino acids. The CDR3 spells CASSVDLAGGYNEQFF. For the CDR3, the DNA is TGTGCCAGCAGCGTCGACCTAGCGGGAGGCTACAATGAGCAGTTCTTC.